This TCR beta chain was recorded in a study of T cell responses to AZD1222 COVID-19 vaccine. The CDR3 has 13 amino acids. Trimming stripped 0 bases from V and 5 bases from J, with 8 bases between. CDR1 is SGHRS, CDR2 YFSETQ, per germline. Points from the study as a whole: Close to half of spike-specific TCRs reportedly recognize unmutated variant regions. The donor group comprised mostly white British people and more females; the analysis possibly underestimated clonal diversity. Among those given AZD1222, only six were seropositive at baseline.

As for this clone: Its antigen is unidentified.

The table came from immunoSEQ multiplex PCR; TCRdb's copy has only in-frame clones and leaves some out. This table has 150,000 or so clones, roughly nine tenths appearing once. The sequence derives from an adult in good health. The genes are TRBV5-1 and TRBJ1-1, with D uncertain. The sequences come from peripheral blood, collected on day 0 of AZD1222 vaccination. The CDR3 coding sequence is TGCGCCAGCAGCTTGGTGCGAGGGACTGAAGCTTTCTTT. It is translated as CASSLVRGTEAFF.